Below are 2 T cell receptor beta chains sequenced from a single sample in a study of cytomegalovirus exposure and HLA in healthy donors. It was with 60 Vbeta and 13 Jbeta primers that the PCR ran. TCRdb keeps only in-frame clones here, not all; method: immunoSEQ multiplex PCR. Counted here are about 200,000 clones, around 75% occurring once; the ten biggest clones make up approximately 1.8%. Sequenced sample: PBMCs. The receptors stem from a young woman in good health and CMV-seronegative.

CDR3 amino acids: CASSYQGAGYTF. CDR3 DNA: TGTGCCAGCAGCTATCAGGGGGCTGGCTACACCTTC. J is TRBJ1-2 and V is TRBV7-9; 8 bases match TRBD1. With 4 bases clipped from V and 7 bases from J, the junction kept 2 bases outside the gene matches. Per the germline V gene, CDR1 is SEHNR and CDR2 is FQNEAQ (reference sequence). This CDR3 spans 12 amino acids.

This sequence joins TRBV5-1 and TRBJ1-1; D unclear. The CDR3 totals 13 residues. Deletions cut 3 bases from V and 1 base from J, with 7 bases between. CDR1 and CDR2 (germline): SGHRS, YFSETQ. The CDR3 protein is CASSSRENTEAFF. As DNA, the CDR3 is TGCGCCAGCAGCTCTAGAGAGAACACTGAAGCTTTCTTT.